The next 29 T cell receptor beta chains were all read from a single sample in a study of T cell responses to AZD1222 COVID-19 vaccine. TCRdb keeps only in-frame clones here, not all; method: immunoSEQ multiplex PCR. This table has 130,000 to 150,000 clones, approximately 89% appearing once. Sequencing used peripheral blood, obtained 28 days after the second AZD1222 dose. These receptors all stem from an adult who received the AZD1222 COVID-19 vaccine.

This chain joins TRBV5-1 and TRBJ1-4; no definite D call. Per germline, CDR1 SGHRS and CDR2 YFSETQ. The CDR3 contains 16 residues. Deletions cut 0 bases from V and 0 bases from J, with 9 bases between. The CDR3 bases are TGCGCCAGCAGCTTGGGAGGGCCTGCAACTAATGAAAAACTGTTTTTT. Translating gives CASSLGGPATNEKLFF.

The chain uses TRBV7-2 and TRBJ2-3; maybe TRBD1 (5 bases). Germline CDR1 and CDR2: SGHTA and FQGNSA. The CDR3 sequence is 13 residues long. The ends were cut back, 8 bases at V and 9 bases at J, with 18 bases in the middle. This chain's CDR3 is CASSNRSEQTQYF. The CDR3 coding sequence is TGTGCCAGCTCTAACAGGTCCGAGCAAACGCAGTATTTT.

With regard to this clone: This specimen includes other DNA sequences encoding the same CDR3. This CDR3 is CASSLDRQNYGYTF. The CDR3 DNA sequence: TGTGCCAGCAGCTTGGATAGGCAAAACTATGGCTACACCTTC. The chain uses TRBV5-5 and TRBJ1-2; D is unclear. This CDR3 spans 14 amino acids. Trimming removed 0 bases from V and 2 bases from J, with 8 bases in between. The germline V gene has CDR1 SGHKS and CDR2 YYEKEE (reference sequence).

The CDR3 is CASSGTPLWGLGNEQFF. In DNA form, the CDR3 reads TGTGCCAGCAGCGGAACCCCTCTTTGGGGGTTAGGAAATGAGCAGTTCTTC. This sequence joins TRBV9 and TRBJ2-1; either TRBD1 or TRBD2 may supply D (5 bases each). CDR3 size: 17 residues. The V end was cut by 3 bases, the J end by 7 bases, with 23 bases between. Germline values: CDR1 SGDLS, CDR2 YYNGEE.

This clone was seen once. The chain joins TRBV11-1 to TRBJ1-1; D remains unclear. The germline gives CDR1 SGHAT, CDR2 FQDESV (reference sequence). The germline V and J ends were trimmed by 7 bases and 1 base, with 13 bases remaining between them. The CDR3 has 14 residues. CDR3 sequence reads: CASTASTWNTEAFF. CDR3 sequence (DNA): TGTGCCAGCACCGCGTCAACGTGGAACACTGAAGCTTTCTTT.

The V call is TRBV18, the J call TRBJ2-2; 14 bases map to TRBD2. With 6 bases clipped from V and 4 bases from J, the junction kept 7 bases outside the gene matches. From germline, CDR1 is KGHSH and CDR2 LQKENI. The CDR3 sequence is 17 residues long. For the CDR3, the DNA is TGTGCCAGCTCCCCGGGACTAGCGGGAGCCGGCACCGGGGAGCTGTTTTTT. This encodes CASSPGLAGAGTGELFF.

As to this clone: Because the CDR3 is missing its conserved closing phenylalanine or tryptophan, this is likely a read error. The limits of the CDR3 on the DNA are not certain, so only TCRdb's listed CDR3 is given. The gene calls are TRBV7-3 and TRBJ1-2. Germline CDR1 and CDR2: SGHTA and FQGTGA. The CDR3 region is 13 residues in length, termini included. The CDR3 sequence is CASSTIIMECVAS.

The gene calls are TRBV5-1 and TRBJ2-7; tentatively, D is TRBD2 (5 bases). Trimming pared 6 bases from V and 5 bases from J, leaving 9 bases between. The length of the CDR3 is 11 residues. CDR1 is SGHRS, CDR2 YFSETQ, per germline. CDR3 in DNA: TGCGCCAGCAAAGAGGGTCACGAGCAGTACTTC. Its translation is CASKEGHEQYF.

The chain combines TRBV5-4 with TRBJ1-2, with D tentatively TRBD1 (5 bases). Germline CDR1 and CDR2: SGHNT and YYREEE (reference sequence). The V gene lost 4 bases and the J gene lost 7 bases, with 17 bases spanning the gap. The CDR3 contains 14 residues. The DNA of the CDR3 is TGTGCCAGCAGCCTGGGCGGACTGAGGGGTGGCTACACCTTC. It yields the protein CASSLGGLRGGYTF.

The rearrangement uses TRBV5-6 and TRBJ2-2; TRBD1 matches 10 bases. The germline V gene encodes CDR1 SGHDT and CDR2 YYEEEE. The junction had 18 bases not matched to a gene; V was cut back by 4 bases and J by 6 bases. This CDR3 contains 19 residues. In DNA, the CDR3 is TGTGCCAGCAGCCCAACCCAGGGGTGGGGACAGGGGAGATCCGGGGAGCTGTTTTTT. Its translation is CASSPTQGWGQGRSGELFF.

The V call is TRBV6-5, the J call TRBJ1-6; 9 bases agree with TRBD1. The junction had 4 bases not matched to a gene; V was cut back by 6 bases and J by 7 bases. Germline loops: CDR1 MNHEY, CDR2 SVGAGI. This CDR3 contains 14 residues. The CDR3 coding sequence is TGTGCCAGCAGCCGCGGGACAGGGAATTCACCCCTCCACTTT. Translated: CASSRGTGNSPLHF.

This clone was seen a single time. J is TRBJ2-7 and V is TRBV6-5; possibly TRBD1 or TRBD2 for D (5 bases each). Trimming cost V 5 bases and J 2 bases, with 7 bases left between them. CDR3 length equals 12 residues. Germline V gene data show CDR1 as MNHEY and CDR2 as SVGAGI. The CDR3 nucleotides read TGTGCCAGCAGTCAGGGACCCTACGAGCAGTACTTC. This gives the protein CASSQGPYEQYF.

The gene calls are TRBV30 and TRBJ1-1; unclear D gene. The CDR3 contains 14 residues. Per the germline V gene, CDR1 is GTSNPN and CDR2 is SVGIG (reference sequence). V dropped 4 bases and J dropped 1 base, with 13 bases sitting between them. CDR3 DNA: TGTGCCTGGATTCTGGGCGGCCCGAACACTGAAGCTTTCTTT. This encodes CAWILGGPNTEAFF.

The chain couples TRBV4-2 to TRBJ1-1; a weak D match, TRBD1 (5 bases). Germline V gene lookup returns CDR1 LGHNA and CDR2 YNFKEQ. V lost 4 bases, J lost 3 bases, and 15 bases lay in between. There are 15 residues in the CDR3. CDR3 loop: CASSLSFRGDTEAFF. The CDR3 coding sequence is TGTGCCAGCAGCCTAAGCTTTAGGGGAGACACTGAAGCTTTCTTT.

The genes are TRBV12-3 or TRBV12-4 and TRBJ2-1; D unresolved. This CDR3 spans 12 amino acids. Between the trimmed V and J ends, which lost 5 bases and 2 bases, there was a span of 4 bases. CDR3 nucleotides: TGTGCCAGCAGTACCGCCTACAATGAGCAGTTCTTC. This encodes CASSTAYNEQFF.

The J gene is TRBJ1-1, the V gene TRBV12-3 or TRBV12-4; possibly TRBD1 for D (6 bases). Trimming cost V 3 bases and J 6 bases, with 11 bases left between them. CDR3 length equals 13 residues. This CDR3 is CASSFSGASEAFF. CDR3 coding DNA: TGTGCCAGCAGTTTTTCGGGGGCGTCTGAAGCTTTCTTT.

In DNA, the CDR3 is TGTGCCTGGAGTGTAGGCCCCGGAACACCCCTCCACTTT. This translates into CAWSVGPGTPLHF. The rearrangement joins TRBV30 to TRBJ1-6; no clear D gene. The length of the CDR3 is 13 residues. Germline V gene lookup returns CDR1 GTSNPN and CDR2 SVGIG (reference sequence). Trimming left V 0 bases short and J 11 bases short, with 11 bases between.

The CDR3 DNA is TGTGCCAGCAGTTACGGGACTAGCGGGAGGGCCGCCTCACAGTACTTC. Residues: CASSYGTSGRAASQYF. The chain recombines TRBV6-2 or TRBV6-3 with TRBJ2-7; 16 positions agree with TRBD2. This CDR3 is 16 amino acids long. CDR1 MNHEY and CDR2 SVGEGT come from the germline V gene. Germline trimming cut 2 bases from V and 10 bases from J; bases unmatched to any gene: 8.

The chain uses TRBV5-6 and TRBJ1-2, with a weak D call TRBD1 (5 bases). The germline V gene has CDR1 SGHDT and CDR2 YYEEEE. The V end lost 0 bases, the J end lost 7 bases, and 16 bases lay between the germline ends. This CDR3 has 15 amino acids. Here the CDR3 reads CASSLAGRDWGGYTF. The CDR3 region has the DNA TGTGCCAGCAGCTTGGCAGGGAGGGACTGGGGTGGCTACACCTTC. Drawing the rest from reference TRBV5-6 and TRBJ1-2, the complete variable domain is DAGVTQSPTHLIKTRGQQVTLRCSPKSGHDTVSWYQQALGQGPQFIFQYYEEEERQRGNFPDRFSGHQFPNYSSELNVNALLLGDSALYLCASSLAGRDWGGYTFGSGTRLTVV.

V usage is TRBV7-3 and J usage is TRBJ2-2; 7 bases agree with TRBD1. The ends lost 4 bases at V and 1 base at J; junction bases unmatched: 12. The germline V gene encodes CDR1 SGHTA and CDR2 FQGTGA. The CDR3 runs 18 residues. The CDR3 is CASSSKAPGTVNTGELFF. The DNA for the CDR3 is TGTGCCAGCAGCTCAAAGGCCCCCGGGACAGTGAACACCGGGGAGCTGTTTTTT.

The rearrangement joins TRBV11-3 to TRBJ2-1; the match to TRBD2 covers 8 bases. The CDR3 has 15 amino acids. V lost 5 bases, J lost 6 bases, and 9 bases stayed unmatched. The germline CDR1 and CDR2 sequences are SGHNT and YENEEA. In nucleotides, the CDR3 is TGTGCCAGCAGCGCGCCGGGACTAGAATTCAATGAGCAGTTCTTC. This codes for CASSAPGLEFNEQFF.

This rearrangement joins TRBV6-5 to TRBJ2-7; 9 bases map to TRBD1. The CDR3 length is 15 residues. The V gene end was trimmed by 6 bases and the J gene end by 2 bases; junction bases not matched to a gene: 8. Germline V gene data show CDR1 as MNHEY and CDR2 as SVGAGI. In DNA form, the CDR3 reads TGTGCCAGCAGCCACCCGGGACAGGGTACCTACGAGCAGTACTTC. It codes for CASSHPGQGTYEQYF.

The gene calls are TRBV4-1 and TRBJ1-2, with TRBD1 matching over 11 bases. CDR3 length equals 16 residues. Germline V CDR1 and CDR2: MGHRA, YSYEKL. The junction had 9 bases not matched to a gene; V was cut back by 1 base and J by 8 bases. CDR3 amino acids: CASSQARGQGARGYTF. CDR3 in DNA: TGCGCCAGCAGCCAAGCCCGAGGACAGGGGGCGCGGGGCTACACCTTC.

The chain joins TRBV2 to TRBJ2-1; 7 bases line up with TRBD1. The CDR3 sequence is 15 residues long. Germline values: CDR1 SNHLY, CDR2 FYNNEI. V lost 7 bases, J lost 4 bases, and 10 bases stayed unmatched. CDR3 in DNA: TGTGCCAGCAATCCTCCGGGACAGAGATACAATGAGCAGTTCTTC. Encoded protein: CASNPPGQRYNEQFF.

This chain joins TRBV5-5 and TRBJ2-5; D gene uncertain. Per the germline V gene, CDR1 is SGHKS and CDR2 is YYEKEE (reference sequence). The V and J ends lost 2 bases and 5 bases respectively, with 7 bases between them. The length of the CDR3 is 12 residues. The CDR3 loop reads CASSFGWETQYF. The CDR3, as DNA: TGTGCCAGCAGCTTTGGTTGGGAGACCCAGTACTTC.

The rearrangement uses TRBV13 and TRBJ2-3; TRBD2 matches 9 bases. CDR1 and CDR2 (germline): PRHDT, FYEKMQ (reference sequence). With V trimmed by 5 bases and J by 1 base, 4 bases remained unmatched. The length of the CDR3 is 15 residues. The CDR3: CASSTRTSGTDTQYF. As DNA, the CDR3 is TGTGCCAGCAGCACCAGGACTAGCGGCACAGATACGCAGTATTTT.

The genes are TRBV10-3 and TRBJ1-2, with 10 bases aligning to TRBD1. The V gene end was trimmed by 11 bases and the J gene end by 4 bases; junction bases not matched to a gene: 4. This CDR3 region has 12 residues. Germline V CDR1 and CDR2: ENHRY, SYGVKD. The DNA of the CDR3 is TGTGCCCTTTGGACAGGGGGCTATGGCTACACCTTC. It is translated as CALWTGGYGYTF.

The V gene is TRBV6-1, the J gene TRBJ1-2, with D perhaps TRBD1 (5 bases). In germline, CDR1 is MNHNS, CDR2 SASEGT. Trimming pared 2 bases from V and 4 bases from J, leaving 11 bases between. This CDR3 region has 14 residues. The CDR3 DNA sequence: TGTGCCAGCAGTGAATGGGACGAATCCTATGGCTACACCTTC. Residues: CASSEWDESYGYTF.

V is TRBV2 and J is TRBJ1-4; 8 nucleotides line up with TRBD1. Germline values: CDR1 SNHLY, CDR2 FYNNEI. The CDR3 spans 14 residues. V lost 6 bases and J lost 10; bases outside the gene matches: 10. The CDR3 region is CASSYRQGSGKLFF. CDR3 nucleotides: TGTGCCAGCAGCTACAGACAGGGGTCAGGAAAACTGTTTTTT.